The T cell receptor (beta chain) under discussion was sequenced for a study of cytomegalovirus exposure and HLA in healthy donors. V lost 4 bases to trimming and J lost 5 bases; unmatched junction nucleotides: 13. The germline V gene has CDR1 SGDLS and CDR2 YYNGEE. CDR3 length: 16 amino acids. Concerning this clone: Its antigen remains unknown.

Use of 60 Vbeta and 13 Jbeta primers characterized the PCR. Using immunoSEQ multiplex PCR, the repertoire was profiled, and TCRdb retains in-frame clones only, with some absent. The repertoire holds about 120,000 clones, with around 80% as singletons. Whole-study findings and limits: It was likely that a cluster of highly shared sequence variants was a sequencing artifact. In terms of immune exposure information, only CMV serostatus was available. 150 or so TCR beta chains were listed as cytomegalovirus-associated.

The sequencing sample was made of PBMCs. The genes are TRBV9 and TRBJ2-7, with 9 bases identical to TRBD2. This receptor was taken from a woman aged 50 to 60 in good health and CMV-seropositive. CDR3 coding DNA: TGTGCCAGCAGCTCTCGCGCGGGACTAGCCCTTGACGAGCAGTACTTC. It encodes CASSSRAGLALDEQYF.